This TCR beta chain comes out of a study of T-cell memory formation after mild COVID-19. Findings and caveats of the study: Contracting CD8+ clones were enriched in EMRA, CD4+ mainly in CM and EM. Clones that contracted from day 15 to 85 had balanced CD4/CD8; later expanders were CD4+ biased. Researchers could not confirm that second-wave clones peaking on day 37 targeted SARS-CoV-2.

The CDR3 spans 15 residues. Trimming took off 6 bases at V and 0 bases at J, with 9 bases between the two ends. This clonotype appeared a few times. The antigen is undetermined. Constant-segment primers and 5'RACE yielded cDNA libraries for TCR alpha and TCR beta, each carrying sample barcodes and UMIs. TCRdb independently ran MiXCR on the 5' RACE reads; one entry per CDR3 protein. The sample shows 250,000 to 350,000 distinct CDR3 sequences, approximately 20% of them seen only once. Sequences were obtained from PBMCs or a T cell subset sorted from them (not recorded which). This TCR came from a man between 18 and 35 years old who had mild COVID-19 (a few samples of this study predate the infection). Cell type and time point are not known. J is TRBJ1-6 and V is TRBV12-3 or TRBV12-4; D gene uncertain. CDR3 nucleotides: TGTGCCAGCAGCCTCCCCGGCTCCTATAATTCACCCCTCCACTTT. It translates to CASSLPGSYNSPLHF.